This T cell receptor beta chain was sequenced for a study of T cells in Graves' hyperthyroidism and ophthalmopathy. Amplification of TCR beta CDR3 regions was performed using RNA transcripts as template. When the TCR CDR3 underwent first-round RT-PCR, the HTBI primer set was used. In TCRdb, the multiplex PCR reads were re-called with MiXCR into one record per CDR3 protein. The table has some 600,000 distinct CDR3 sequences, approximately 44% seen once. If no ophthalmopathy progression occurred within 18 months, Graves' hyperthyroidism was stable. CDR3 length: 14 residues. Germline assignment: CDR1 SGHTA and CDR2 FQGTGA. With respect to this clonotype: Its ends do not fully match the called genes, so a read error is possible.

The rearrangement uses TRBV7-3 and TRBJ1-1, with 7 bases fitting TRBD1. The sequence was collected from a woman younger than 30 with Graves' hyperthyroidism. The sample taken for sequencing was peripheral blood or thyroid tissue (not recorded which). CDR3 bases: TGTGCCAGCAGCCCGACAGGGTCCGCCACTGAAGCTCTCTTT. It encodes CASSPTGSATEALF.